Sequencing of this T cell receptor beta chain was carried out in a study of shared T cell receptors in the human thymus (dated by TCRdb to about 2021). Study-wide context: The study investigated the way shared, self-reactive T-cell receptor alpha chains are produced in the human thymus.

Libraries came from the immunoSEQ multiplex PCR assay. In its TCRdb copy, this immuneACCESS table keeps in-frame sequences only and misses some clones. Where compared with another copy, unresolved V genes explain less than half of these, and the others have no known cause. The sample contains around 730,000 clones, 70% to 90% of them found a single time. The ten largest clones represent over 0.008% of the sample. Of note for this clone: What this receptor recognizes is not known. Per-nucleotide qualities are absent, and no much larger clonotype sits a single base away.

CDR1 and CDR2 were assigned from the germline V gene as SQVTM and ANQGSEA. There are 12 amino acids in the CDR3, from cysteine to phenylalanine inclusive. Only the CDR3 DNA is retained, 36 bases long and in frame from the first base. At the junction V is shortened by 7 bases and J by 4 bases; bases outside the gene matches: 5. This sample also belongs to another study, concerning human thymus T cells. As that second paper reports: Donors were immunologically healthy infants undergoing open corrective cardiac surgery for congenital heart defects in Finland. Thymus tissue was obtained as surgical resects removed during corrective cardiac surgery. Usage of V and J gene segments appeared to be biased in both the thymic and the peripheral blood repertoires. Highly overlapping thymic TCR repertoires among unrelated individuals were reported in the related research. The study used roughly eight infant thymus samples plus four related peripheral blood samples to characterize TCR alpha and beta repertoires. The infant donors were roughly 7 to 244 days old, and the cohort included five to seven males and a couple of females. Thymocytes were freed from the tissue by mechanical means and kept at -70 degrees C as pellets of roughly 8.5-30 million cells. Genomic DNA was extracted from frozen cell pellets with a QIAsymphony instrument. TCRB and TCRAD loci were amplified from a standardized quantity of quality-controlled genomic DNA using the immunoSEQ multiplex PCR assay. The V(D)J region was spanned by amplicons of a length sufficient to cover the CDR3 and to identify V and J genes. Amplicon sequencing was performed on an Illumina platform through the commercial immunoSEQ service. Primer bias and sequencing errors were corrected as previously described, and TCRAD and TCRB definitions were based on the IMGT database. Repertoires were analysed with immunoSEQ Analyzer 3.0 and VDJTools, covering basic statistics, V/J segment usage, diversity estimates, rarefaction and pairwise overlap. Chao1, ChaoE, Efron-Thisted, Shannon and inverse Simpson indices were used to estimate diversity, which was also estimated on datasets down-sampled to the smallest sample. Repertoire overlap used strict matching of CDR3 nucleotide sequence, V gene and J gene, with Jaccard-based multidimensional scaling clustering. On average, thymus samples gave 750,000 to 1,000,000 unique TCRB clonotypes, whereas blood samples gave 75,000 to 85,000.

Sequenced: thymocytes. Recombination joined TRBV29-1 with TRBJ1-2, and TRBD1 matches 8 of the central bases. The receptor's source is a girl under three years old with a congenital heart defect. Donor details come from another sample of the same person, matched by shared clones. The nucleotide sequence reads TGCAGCGCCCCGACAGGGGTCTATGGCTACACCTTC. This translates into CSAPTGVYGYTF.